Below are 29 T cell receptor beta chains sequenced from a single sample in a study of response to subunit inactivated influenza vaccine. TCRdb ran MiXCR on the RT-PCR reads and lists one entry per CDR3 protein. The sample lists approximately 520,000 distinct CDR3 sequences, about 17% seen once, with approximately 3% in the top ten. The sample consisted of CD4+ T cells sorted from PBMCs, taken 23 to 25 months after vaccination. Every receptor here comes from a man aged 45 to 70 who received an inactivated influenza vaccine.

This clonotype appeared many times. CDR3 DNA sequence: TGTGCCAGCAGCCTCGGGACAGGGGCTCCCTACGAGCAGTACTTC. Its translation: CASSLGTGAPYEQYF. V usage is TRBV3-1 and J usage is TRBJ2-7, with TRBD1 matching over 10 bases. The CDR3 is 15 residues long. Germline CDR1 reads LGHDT; CDR2 reads YNNKEL (reference sequence). Trimming took 4 bases from V and 2 from J; bases not matched to a gene: 5.

The rearrangement links TRBV5-4 to TRBJ1-1, with D maybe TRBD1 (6 bases). The CDR3 runs 13 residues. V was cut by 7 bases and J by 1 base, with 11 bases left in between. From germline, CDR1 is SGHNT and CDR2 YYREEE (reference sequence). CDR3 residues: CASLGQPNTEAFF. In DNA form, the CDR3 reads TGTGCCAGCCTAGGACAGCCGAACACTGAAGCTTTCTTT.

The chain is built from TRBV11-2 and TRBJ2-7, with a possible D match to TRBD2 (6 bases). This CDR3 comprises 14 residues. In germline, CDR1 is SGHAT, CDR2 FQNNGV. With 1 base removed from V and 4 bases from J, the gap between germline ends came to 11 bases. CDR3 sequence reads: CASSLVGGFYEQYF. For the CDR3, the DNA is TGTGCCAGCAGCTTAGTGGGGGGATTTTACGAGCAGTACTTC.

This clonotype was counted only a few times. The genes are TRBV4-2 and TRBJ1-5, with D possibly TRBD1 on 5 matching bases. Trimming removed 4 bases at V and 7 bases at J, with 14 bases between. Germline values: CDR1 LGHNA, CDR2 YNFKEQ. This CDR3 region has 14 residues. The CDR3 spells CASSPVGVGQPQHF. The CDR3 coding sequence is TGTGCCAGCAGCCCAGTGGGGGTAGGCCAGCCCCAGCATTTT.

This clonotype was observed a few times. The chain joins TRBV5-1 to TRBJ2-1; 10 bases match TRBD1. The V segment lost 0 bases and the J segment 5 bases; nucleotides outside the gene matches: 5. Germline V gene data show CDR1 as SGHRS and CDR2 as YFSETQ. The CDR3 loop spans 16 amino acids. CDR3 sequence (DNA): TGCGCCAGCAGCTTGGCAGGGACAGGGGTCCACAATGAGCAGTTCTTC. Translation gives CASSLAGTGVHNEQFF. Looking up the rest from reference TRBV5-1 and TRBJ2-1 gives the full variable domain: KAGVTQTPRYLIKTRGQQVTLSCSPISGHRSVSWYQQTPGQGLQFLFEYFSETQRNKGNFPGRFSGRQFSNSRSEMNVSTLELGDSALYLCASSLAGTGVHNEQFFGPGTRLTVL.

V and J are TRBV25-1 and TRBJ2-3; D may be TRBD2 (6 bases). V was pared by 2 bases and J by 0 bases, with 15 bases between. CDR3 length equals 17 residues. Per the germline V gene, CDR1 is MGHDK and CDR2 is SYGVNS. The CDR3 spells CASSEKAGTGSTDTQYF. DNA for the CDR3: TGTGCCAGCAGTGAAAAAGCGGGCACAGGTAGCACAGATACGCAGTATTTT. The full variable domain, with the rest looked up from reference TRBV25-1 and TRBJ2-3, is EADIYQTPRYLVIGTGKKITLECSQTMGHDKMYWYQQDPGMELHLIHYSYGVNSTEKGDLSSESTVSRIRTEHFPLTLESARPSHTSQYLCASSEKAGTGSTDTQYFGPGTRLTVL.

This clonotype was counted between two and nine times. The V and J genes are TRBV4-1 and TRBJ2-5; D may correspond to TRBD1 or TRBD2 (6 bases each). The length of the CDR3 is 14 residues. In germline, CDR1 is MGHRA, CDR2 YSYEKL. V shed 3 bases and J shed 9 bases, with 17 bases lying between them. This CDR3 is CASSQQGTLFAQYF. Written as DNA, the CDR3 is TGCGCCAGCAGCCAGCAGGGGACTTTATTTGCCCAGTACTTC.

The table lists this clonotype with a few counts. V and J are TRBV19 and TRBJ2-4, with TRBD2 as a possible D gene (6 bases). The germline gives CDR1 LNHDA, CDR2 SQIVND (reference sequence). This CDR3 is 15 amino acids long. V dropped 5 bases and J dropped 3 bases, with 14 bases sitting between them. CDR3 in DNA: TGTGCCAGTAGTCCTCAAGGAGCGGGCAAAAACATTCAGTACTTC. It yields the protein CASSPQGAGKNIQYF. Using reference TRBV19 and TRBJ2-4 for the parts outside the CDR3, the full variable domain is DGGITQSPKYLFRKEGQNVTLSCEQNLNHDAMYWYRQDPGQGLRLIYYSQIVNDFQKGDIAEGYSVSREKKESFPLTVTSAQKNPTAFYLCASSPQGAGKNIQYFGAGTRLSVL.

The gene calls are TRBV10-3 and TRBJ2-1; D might be TRBD1 (6 bases). The CDR3 is 18 residues long. Deletions cut 7 bases from V and 4 bases from J, with 26 bases between. Germline CDR1 reads ENHRY; CDR2 reads SYGVKD. CDR3 amino acids: CAINPGFGSTGGYNEQFF. The CDR3 DNA reads TGTGCCATCAATCCTGGGTTCGGTTCGACAGGCGGGTACAATGAGCAGTTCTTC.

The genes are TRBV5-1 and TRBJ2-3; 7 positions match TRBD1. Germline loops: CDR1 SGHRS, CDR2 YFSETQ. This CDR3 is built from 15 residues. J was trimmed by 2 bases and V by 5 bases; bases with no gene match: 8. CDR3: CASRITGTVTDTQYF. Here the CDR3 DNA reads TGCGCCAGCAGAATTACCGGGACAGTCACAGATACGCAGTATTTT.

A few counts support this clonotype. This rearrangement joins TRBV12-3 or TRBV12-4 to TRBJ2-3, with D possibly matching TRBD2 (5 bases). CDR3 length equals 15 residues. The ends were cut back, 7 bases at V and 0 bases at J, with 14 bases in the middle. Written as DNA, the CDR3 is TGTGCCAGCAACCCCGGTAGAGGGAGCACAGATACGCAGTATTTT. Protein: CASNPGRGSTDTQYF.

V and J are TRBV4-1 and TRBJ1-5, with D perhaps TRBD1 (6 bases). The CDR3 sequence is 16 residues long. The V gene's germline CDR1 is MGHRA and CDR2 YSYEKL. The V and J ends lost 5 bases and 6 bases respectively, with 20 bases between them. CDR3 in amino acids: CASSKVPGAISQPQHF. The CDR3 coding sequence is TGCGCCAGCAGCAAGGTTCCGGGGGCGATAAGTCAGCCCCAGCATTTT.

This CDR3 is CASSQEFARGTEAFF. The CDR3 DNA reads as TGCGCCAGCAGCCAAGAATTCGCCAGGGGCACTGAAGCTTTCTTT. V gene TRBV4-3 combines with J gene TRBJ1-1; possibly TRBD1 for D (6 bases). CDR1 is LGHNA, CDR2 YSLEER, per germline. The V gene lost 0 bases and the J gene lost 4 bases, with 12 bases spanning the gap. The CDR3 is 15 residues long.

In its sample, this clonotype was seen a few times. CDR3 in amino acids: CASSRGPNLAKNIQYF. The CDR3 bases are TGCGCCAGCAGCCGGGGTCCGAACCTAGCCAAAAACATTCAGTACTTC. The chain joins TRBV5-1 to TRBJ2-4, with D possibly being TRBD2 (5 bases). Germline CDR1 is SGHRS and CDR2 is YFSETQ. CDR3 length equals 16 residues. With 4 bases removed from V and 0 bases from J, the gap between germline ends came to 14 bases.

This clonotype has only a few counts. The V gene is TRBV14, the J gene TRBJ2-5; D not resolved. Germline assignment: CDR1 SGHDN and CDR2 FVKESK. This CDR3 has 14 residues. Trimming pared 2 bases from V and 1 base from J, leaving 8 bases between. CDR3 region: CASSQLGLQETQYF. CDR3 DNA sequence: TGTGCCAGCAGCCAACTTGGGCTCCAAGAGACCCAGTACTTC.

The chain employs TRBV20-1 and TRBJ2-3; TRBD1 might be the D (6 bases). The germline CDR1 and CDR2 sequences are DFQATT and SNEGSKA (reference sequence). There are 14 residues in the CDR3. V lost 5 bases to trimming and J lost 0 bases, with 12 bases between them. The CDR3: CSARWTVSTDTQYF. In DNA form, the CDR3 reads TGCAGTGCTCGTTGGACAGTTAGCACAGATACGCAGTATTTT.

Only a few counts were recorded for this clonotype. The chain employs TRBV5-1 and TRBJ2-2; D is undetermined. V lost 6 bases to trimming and J lost 2 bases, with 11 bases between them. The CDR3 is made up of 14 amino acids. Germline V gives CDR1 SGHRS, CDR2 YFSETQ. CDR3 nucleotides: TGCGCCAGCACGCCCCGAACCAACACCGGGGAGCTGTTTTTT. Its protein is CASTPRTNTGELFF. Supplemented by reference TRBV5-1 and TRBJ2-2, the full variable domain reads KAGVTQTPRYLIKTRGQQVTLSCSPISGHRSVSWYQQTPGQGLQFLFEYFSETQRNKGNFPGRFSGRQFSNSRSEMNVSTLELGDSALYLCASTPRTNTGELFFGEGSRLTVL.

In DNA form, the CDR3 reads TGTGCCAGCAGTCACCGGGACAGGGGACCCTATGGCTACACCTTC. This gives the protein CASSHRDRGPYGYTF. The rearrangement joins TRBV25-1 to TRBJ1-2; 10 positions agree with TRBD1. This CDR3 is built from 15 residues. The V gene's germline CDR1 is MGHDK and CDR2 SYGVNS. Germline trimming cut 5 bases from V and 4 bases from J; bases unmatched to any gene: 7.

This clonotype has ten or more counts. The rearrangement links TRBV9 to TRBJ2-1; perhaps D is TRBD1 or TRBD2 (6 bases each). Germline CDR1 SGDLS, CDR2 YYNGEE. V dropped 4 bases and J dropped 7 bases, with 18 bases sitting between them. The CDR3 is 15 amino acids. The chain's CDR3 is CASSPEGGRFNEQFF. Written as DNA, the CDR3 is TGTGCCAGCAGCCCGGAGGGGGGCCGGTTTAATGAGCAGTTCTTC.

This clonotype appeared once. V usage is TRBV5-4 and J usage is TRBJ1-6; no clear D. Germline loops: CDR1 SGHNT, CDR2 YYREEE (reference sequence). The length of the CDR3 is 14 residues. Trimming stripped 1 base from V and 8 bases from J, with 10 bases between. The DNA for the CDR3 is TGTGCCAGCAGCTTGCTAAACAGTGATTCACCCCTCCACTTT. This gives the protein CASSLLNSDSPLHF.

The V gene is TRBV29-1, the J gene TRBJ1-4, with a tentative D call TRBD1 (5 bases). This CDR3 is 15 amino acids long. CDR1 and CDR2 from the germline V gene are SQVTM and ANQGSEA. Trimming pared 6 bases from V and 4 bases from J, leaving 18 bases between. CDR3 nucleotides: TGCAGCGTCCTCGGGGGTCGGTTGGGTAATGAAAAACTGTTTTTT. It encodes CSVLGGRLGNEKLFF.

This clonotype was counted between two and nine times. It may be a read error: a sequence one base away is much more abundant. The rearrangement links TRBV7-2 to TRBJ2-7; unclear D gene. The CDR3 has 12 amino acids. Germline CDR1 reads SGHTA; CDR2 reads FQGNSA. Trimming took 0 bases from V and 3 from J, leaving 3 bases between them. CDR3 sequence: CASSLADYEQYF. In nucleotides, the CDR3 is TGTGCCAGCAGCTTAGCGGACTACGAGCAGTACTTC.

This clonotype occurred a few times. The chain couples TRBV11-1 to TRBJ2-4; a possible D gene is TRBD2 (5 bases). There are 14 residues in the CDR3. In germline, CDR1 is SGHAT, CDR2 FQDESV (reference sequence). Trimming cost V 4 bases and J 2 bases, with 9 bases left between them. CDR3 sequence: CASSSTGTKNIQYF. The CDR3 DNA reads TGTGCCAGCAGCTCTACGGGGACCAAAAACATTCAGTACTTC.

The chain uses TRBV30 and TRBJ2-5; 9 bases line up with TRBD2. This CDR3 comprises 17 residues. With 2 bases clipped from V and 5 bases from J, the junction kept 15 bases outside the gene matches. Germline V gene lookup returns CDR1 GTSNPN and CDR2 SVGIG (reference sequence). The CDR3 loop is CAWSPGRLAGNRETQYF. The CDR3 nucleotides read TGTGCCTGGAGTCCCGGGAGGCTAGCGGGGAACCGGGAGACCCAGTACTTC.

Many counts were recorded for this clonotype. The gene calls are TRBV27 and TRBJ2-7; 8 nucleotides align to TRBD2. V trimming: 0 bases; J trimming: 2 bases; junction bases outside the gene matches: 6. This CDR3 comprises 16 residues. The germline gives CDR1 MNHEY, CDR2 SMNVEV (reference sequence). In DNA form, the CDR3 reads TGTGCCAGCAGTTTATCGGCCCCGGGGGGGGCCTACGAGCAGTACTTC. It codes for CASSLSAPGGAYEQYF.

J is TRBJ2-4 and V is TRBV20-1, with D tentatively TRBD1 (6 bases). CDR1 DFQATT and CDR2 SNEGSKA come from the germline V gene (reference sequence). CDR3 length equals 19 residues. Deletions cut 0 bases from V and 0 bases from J, with 21 bases between. As DNA, the CDR3 is TGCAGTGCTAGAGATCTTCAGGGCGAGGGGGACCGAGCCAAAAACATTCAGTACTTC. This codes for CSARDLQGEGDRAKNIQYF.

This clonotype has more than one count but fewer than ten. The V gene is TRBV7-2, the J gene TRBJ1-2, with D tentatively TRBD1 (5 bases). This CDR3 has 15 residues. Germline CDR1 is SGHTA and CDR2 is FQGNSA. The V gene lost 4 bases and the J gene lost 0 bases, with 12 bases spanning the gap. The CDR3 reads CASSSSGQPNYGYTF. In DNA, the CDR3 is TGTGCCAGCAGCTCCTCGGGGCAGCCTAACTATGGCTACACCTTC.

This clonotype was seen at least ten times. The V and J genes are TRBV5-1 and TRBJ1-2, with no clear D. V was shortened by 0 bases and J by 2 bases, with 8 bases between the two germline ends. Germline CDR1 SGHRS, CDR2 YFSETQ. The CDR3 sequence is 14 residues long. CDR3 region: CASSLDSRNYGYTF. CDR3 coding DNA: TGCGCCAGCAGCTTGGACAGTCGAAACTATGGCTACACCTTC.

This clonotype was counted a few times. The V gene is TRBV7-2, the J gene TRBJ2-5; D is unresolved. V was shortened by 0 bases and J by 2 bases, with 7 bases between the two germline ends. Per germline, CDR1 SGHTA and CDR2 FQGNSA. This CDR3 comprises 14 residues. The CDR3 sequence: CASSLAVTQETQYF. DNA of the CDR3: TGTGCCAGCAGCTTAGCGGTAACACAAGAGACCCAGTACTTC.